This passage covers 5 T cell receptor beta chains from one sample sequenced in a study of shared clonotypes between healthy human individuals. The assay was immunoSEQ multiplex PCR, and TCRdb's table has in-frame clones only and misses some. The sample has about 1 million clones, around four fifths seen once; the top ten hold approximately 1.5%. The sequenced sample was memory CD4+ T cells sorted from blood. Subset described: CD45RA-negative fraction. These receptors all stem from a man between 18 and 35 years old in good health.

This chain connects TRBV21-1 to TRBJ2-7; TRBD1 was called by the table and not checked on the DNA. TRBV21-1 is shown as a pseudogene. The CDR3 length is 15 residues. CDR3 sequence (DNA): TGTGCCAGCAGCAAAGTTGGGGACAGCTCCTACGAGCAGTACTTC. Residues: CASSKVGDSSYEQYF.

This chain uses TRBV6-1 with TRBJ2-7; D may be TRBD1 (7 bases). Trimming removed 6 bases from V and 4 bases from J, with 19 bases in between. This CDR3 has 15 residues. Per the germline V gene, CDR1 is MNHNS and CDR2 is SASEGT. CDR3 bases: TGTGCCAGCAGCCAAGGGGCGGGACAGAAATACGAGCAGTACTTC. Translating gives CASSQGAGQKYEQYF.

J is TRBJ1-2 and V is TRBV2; a weak D match, TRBD1 (6 bases). The CDR3 loop spans 13 amino acids. Germline V gene sequence: CDR1 SNHLY, CDR2 FYNNEI. The ends were cut back, 6 bases at V and 4 bases at J, with 12 bases in the middle. CDR3 residues: CASRGVGAYGYTF. DNA for the CDR3: TGTGCCAGCAGGGGAGTGGGGGCCTATGGCTACACCTTC. Complete variable domain (other parts from reference TRBV2 and TRBJ1-2): EPEVTQTPSHQVTQMGQEVILRCVPISNHLYFYWYRQILGQKVEFLVSFYNNEISEKSEIFDDQFSVERPDGSNFTLKIRSTKLEDSAMYFCASRGVGAYGYTFGSGTRLTVV.

The V call is TRBV25-1, the J call TRBJ2-2; 9 bases are shared with TRBD1. The junction had 6 bases not matched to a gene; V was cut back by 4 bases and J by 3 bases. Germline V gene lookup returns CDR1 MGHDK and CDR2 SYGVNS. The CDR3 totals 16 residues. CDR3 in amino acids: CASSAKTGGYTGELFF. The CDR3 nucleotides are TGTGCCAGCAGTGCCAAGACAGGGGGGTACACCGGGGAGCTGTTTTTT.

CDR3 nucleotide sequence: TGTGCCAGCGGCCGTAGTAACAACTTTAAAACCGGGGAGCTGTTTTTT. The encoded protein is CASGRSNNFKTGELFF. The V call is TRBV7-9, the J call TRBJ2-2; D not resolved. The germline V gene has CDR1 SEHNR and CDR2 FQNEAQ (reference sequence). Between the trimmed V and J ends, which lost 8 bases and 5 bases, there was a span of 21 bases. The length of the CDR3 is 16 residues.